What follows is one T cell receptor beta chain and its context. Antigen unknown. The entry originates in a study of T cells in Graves' hyperthyroidism and ophthalmopathy. Findings of the study overall: Appearing also in blood were most of the thyroid clonotypes expanded above 0.001.

Using RNA transcripts as the source, TCR beta CDR3 regions were amplified. During a first-round RT-PCR of the TCR CDR3, the HTBI primer set was used. TCRdb reanalysed the multiplex PCR reads using MiXCR and keeps one entry per CDR3 protein. The data hold around 580,000 distinct CDR3 sequences, with about 43% observed a single time. From germline, CDR1 is GTSNPN and CDR2 SVGIG (reference sequence). The CDR3 consists of 19 residues. V was shortened by 5 bases and J by 4 bases, with 32 bases between the two germline ends. This receptor was identified in a woman between 18 and 29 years old with Graves' hyperthyroidism. Input material: peripheral blood or thyroid tissue (not recorded which). The genes are TRBV30 and TRBJ2-5, with D possibly TRBD1 on 6 matching bases. CDR3 sequence reads: CAWDSSRGFSRSRGETQYF. CDR3 nucleotides: TGTGCCTGGGACAGTAGCAGGGGATTTAGTAGGTCTAGGGGAGAGACCCAGTACTTC.